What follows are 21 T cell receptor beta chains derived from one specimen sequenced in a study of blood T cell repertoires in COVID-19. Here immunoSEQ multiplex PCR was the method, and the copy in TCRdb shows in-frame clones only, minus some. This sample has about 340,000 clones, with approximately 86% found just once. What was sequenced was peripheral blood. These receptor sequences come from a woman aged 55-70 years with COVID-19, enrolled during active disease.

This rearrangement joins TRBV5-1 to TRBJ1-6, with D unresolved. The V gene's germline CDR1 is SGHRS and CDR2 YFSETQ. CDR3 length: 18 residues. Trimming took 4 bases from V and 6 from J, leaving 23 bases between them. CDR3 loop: CASSPRGFPPTTNSPLHF. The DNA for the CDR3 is TGCGCCAGCAGCCCGCGCGGATTTCCCCCAACTACTAATTCACCCCTCCACTTT.

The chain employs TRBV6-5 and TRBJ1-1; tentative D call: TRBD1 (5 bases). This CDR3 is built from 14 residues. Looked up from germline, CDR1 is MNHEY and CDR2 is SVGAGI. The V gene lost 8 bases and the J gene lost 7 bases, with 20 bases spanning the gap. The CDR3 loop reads CASGGDGSYGEAFF. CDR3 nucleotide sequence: TGTGCCAGCGGGGGGGACGGCTCGTATGGTGAAGCTTTCTTT.

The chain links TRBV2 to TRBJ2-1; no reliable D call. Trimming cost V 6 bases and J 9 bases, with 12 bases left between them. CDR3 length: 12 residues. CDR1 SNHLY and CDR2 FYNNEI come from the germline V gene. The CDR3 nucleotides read TGTGCCAGCAGGAGAGCAGCGCCTGAGCAGTTCTTC. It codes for CASRRAAPEQFF.

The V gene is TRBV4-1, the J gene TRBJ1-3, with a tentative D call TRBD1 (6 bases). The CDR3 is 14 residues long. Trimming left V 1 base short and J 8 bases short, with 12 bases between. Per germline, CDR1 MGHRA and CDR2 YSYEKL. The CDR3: CASSQVQQGYTIYF. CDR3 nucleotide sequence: TGCGCCAGCAGCCAAGTTCAACAGGGCTACACCATATATTTT.

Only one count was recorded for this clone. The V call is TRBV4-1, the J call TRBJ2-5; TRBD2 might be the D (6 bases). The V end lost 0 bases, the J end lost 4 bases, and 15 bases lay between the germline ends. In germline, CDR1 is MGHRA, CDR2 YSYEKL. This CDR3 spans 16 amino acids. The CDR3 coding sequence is TGCGCCAGCAGCCAAGAGCGGGGTGGGGTAGGAGAGACCCAGTACTTC. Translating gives CASSQERGGVGETQYF.

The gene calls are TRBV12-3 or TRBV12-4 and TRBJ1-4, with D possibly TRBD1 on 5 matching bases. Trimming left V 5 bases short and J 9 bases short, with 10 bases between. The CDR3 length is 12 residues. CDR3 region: CASSGAGKKLFF. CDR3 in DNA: TGTGCCAGCAGTGGCGCAGGGAAAAAACTGTTTTTT.

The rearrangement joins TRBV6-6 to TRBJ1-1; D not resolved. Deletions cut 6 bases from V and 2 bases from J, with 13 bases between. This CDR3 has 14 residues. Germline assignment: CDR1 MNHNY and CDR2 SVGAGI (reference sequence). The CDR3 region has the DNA TGTGCCAGCAGCCTCGGGTCGATAAACACTGAAGCTTTCTTT. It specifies CASSLGSINTEAFF.

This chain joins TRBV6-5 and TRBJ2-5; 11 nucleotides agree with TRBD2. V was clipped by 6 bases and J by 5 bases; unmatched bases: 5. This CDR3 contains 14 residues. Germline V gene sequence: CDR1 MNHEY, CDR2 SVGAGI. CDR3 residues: CASRIAGGPETQYF. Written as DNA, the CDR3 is TGTGCCAGCAGGATAGCGGGGGGGCCGGAGACCCAGTACTTC.

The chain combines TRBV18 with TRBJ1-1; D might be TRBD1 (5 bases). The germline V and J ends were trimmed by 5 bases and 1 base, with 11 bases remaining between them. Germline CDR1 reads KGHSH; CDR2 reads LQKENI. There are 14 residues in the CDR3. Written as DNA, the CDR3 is TGTGCCAGCTCAAGAGCAACAGGGAACACTGAAGCTTTCTTT. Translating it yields CASSRATGNTEAFF. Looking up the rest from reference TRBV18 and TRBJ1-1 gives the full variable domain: NAGVMQNPRHLVRRRGQEARLRCSPMKGHSHVYWYRQLPEEGLKFMVYLQKENIIDESGMPKERFSAEFPKEGPSILRIQQVVRGDSAAYFCASSRATGNTEAFFGQGTRLTVV.

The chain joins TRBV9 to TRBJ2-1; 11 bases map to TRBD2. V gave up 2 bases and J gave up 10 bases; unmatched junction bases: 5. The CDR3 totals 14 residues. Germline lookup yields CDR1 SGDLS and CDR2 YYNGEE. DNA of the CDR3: TGTGCCAGCAGCGTGACTAGCGGGGTAGGGGAGCAGTTCTTC. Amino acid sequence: CASSVTSGVGEQFF.

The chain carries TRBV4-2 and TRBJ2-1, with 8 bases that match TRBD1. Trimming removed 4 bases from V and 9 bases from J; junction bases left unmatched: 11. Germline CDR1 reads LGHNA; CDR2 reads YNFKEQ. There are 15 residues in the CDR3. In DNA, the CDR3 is TGTGCCAGCAGCCGCCCGACAGGGGACCCGGGTGAGCAGTTCTTC. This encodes CASSRPTGDPGEQFF.

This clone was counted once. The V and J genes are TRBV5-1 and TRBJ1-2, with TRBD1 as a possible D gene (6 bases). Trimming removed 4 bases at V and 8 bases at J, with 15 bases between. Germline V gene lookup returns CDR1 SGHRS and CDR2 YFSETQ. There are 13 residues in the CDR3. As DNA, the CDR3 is TGCGCCAGCAGCCCACAGGGTACGGCGGGCTACACCTTC. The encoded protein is CASSPQGTAGYTF.

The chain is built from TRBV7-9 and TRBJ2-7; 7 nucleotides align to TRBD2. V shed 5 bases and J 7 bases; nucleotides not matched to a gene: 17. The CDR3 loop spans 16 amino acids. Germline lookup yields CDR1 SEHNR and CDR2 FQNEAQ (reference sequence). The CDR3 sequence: CASSPPRGGAVLEQYF. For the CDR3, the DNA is TGTGCCAGCAGCCCCCCTAGGGGAGGGGCCGTCTTAGAGCAGTACTTC. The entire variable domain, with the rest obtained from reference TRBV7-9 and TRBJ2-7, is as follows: DTGVSQNPRHKITKRGQNVTFRCDPISEHNRLYWYRQTLGQGPEFLTYFQNEAQLEKSRLLSDRFSAERPKGSFSTLEIQRTEQGDSAMYLCASSPPRGGAVLEQYFGPGTRLTVT.

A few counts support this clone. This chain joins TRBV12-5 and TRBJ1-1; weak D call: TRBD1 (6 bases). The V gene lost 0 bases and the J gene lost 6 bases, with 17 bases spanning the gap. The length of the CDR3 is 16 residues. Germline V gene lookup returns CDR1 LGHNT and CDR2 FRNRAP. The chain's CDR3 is CASGLVTGGGAPEAFF. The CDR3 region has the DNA TGTGCTAGTGGTTTGGTGACGGGTGGGGGGGCCCCTGAAGCTTTCTTT.

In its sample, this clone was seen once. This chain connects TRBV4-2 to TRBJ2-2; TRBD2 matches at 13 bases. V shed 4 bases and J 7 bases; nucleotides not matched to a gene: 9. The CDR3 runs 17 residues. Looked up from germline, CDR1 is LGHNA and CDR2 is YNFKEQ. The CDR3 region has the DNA TGTGCCAGCAGCCTAGGAACTAGCGGGGGGGCCATCGGGGAGCTGTTTTTT. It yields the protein CASSLGTSGGAIGELFF.

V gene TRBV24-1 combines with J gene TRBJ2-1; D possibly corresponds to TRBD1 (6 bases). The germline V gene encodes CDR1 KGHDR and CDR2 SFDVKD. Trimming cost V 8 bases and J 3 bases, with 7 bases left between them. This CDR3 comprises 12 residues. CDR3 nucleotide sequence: TGTGCCACCAAGGGGGACTACAATGAGCAGTTCTTC. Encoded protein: CATKGDYNEQFF.

The CDR3 here is CASSGGQPSDTQYF. CDR3 coding DNA: TGTGCCAGCAGCGGTGGGCAGCCCTCAGATACGCAGTATTTT. This sequence joins TRBV11-3 and TRBJ2-3; D gene uncertain. Trimming took 5 bases from V and 4 from J, leaving 13 bases between them. Germline CDR1 SGHNT, CDR2 YENEEA. The CDR3 has 14 residues. Supplemented by reference TRBV11-3 and TRBJ2-3, the full variable domain reads EAGVVQSPRYKIIEKKQPVAFWCNPISGHNTLYWYLQNLGQGPELLIRYENEEAVDDSQLPKDRFSAERLKGVDSTLKIQPAELGDSAVYLCASSGGQPSDTQYFGPGTRLTVL.

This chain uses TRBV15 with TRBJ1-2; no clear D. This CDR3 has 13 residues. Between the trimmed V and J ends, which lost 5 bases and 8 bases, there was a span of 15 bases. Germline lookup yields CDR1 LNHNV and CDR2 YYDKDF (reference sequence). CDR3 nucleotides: TGTGCCACCAGCCCCCCTCACGGTAGCGGCTACACCTTC. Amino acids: CATSPPHGSGYTF.

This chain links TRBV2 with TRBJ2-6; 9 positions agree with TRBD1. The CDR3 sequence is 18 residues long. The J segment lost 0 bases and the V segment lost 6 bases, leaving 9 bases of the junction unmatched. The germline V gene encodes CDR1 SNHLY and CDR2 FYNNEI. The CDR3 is CASRKPGTGISGANVLTF. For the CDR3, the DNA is TGTGCCAGCAGAAAACCCGGGACAGGGATCTCTGGGGCCAACGTCCTGACTTTC.

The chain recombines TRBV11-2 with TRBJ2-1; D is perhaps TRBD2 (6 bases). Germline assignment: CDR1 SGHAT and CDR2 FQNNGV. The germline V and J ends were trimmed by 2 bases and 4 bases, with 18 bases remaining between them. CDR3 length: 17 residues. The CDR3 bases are TGTGCCAGCAGCTTACCGGGCACGGGACTCCAATACAATGAGCAGTTCTTC. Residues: CASSLPGTGLQYNEQFF.

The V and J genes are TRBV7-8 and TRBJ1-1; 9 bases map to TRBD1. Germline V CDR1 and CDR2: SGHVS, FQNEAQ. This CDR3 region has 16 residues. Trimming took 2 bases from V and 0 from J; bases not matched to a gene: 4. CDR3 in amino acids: CASSLRDRVMNTEAFF. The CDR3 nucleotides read TGTGCCAGCAGCTTACGGGACAGGGTAATGAACACTGAAGCTTTCTTT.